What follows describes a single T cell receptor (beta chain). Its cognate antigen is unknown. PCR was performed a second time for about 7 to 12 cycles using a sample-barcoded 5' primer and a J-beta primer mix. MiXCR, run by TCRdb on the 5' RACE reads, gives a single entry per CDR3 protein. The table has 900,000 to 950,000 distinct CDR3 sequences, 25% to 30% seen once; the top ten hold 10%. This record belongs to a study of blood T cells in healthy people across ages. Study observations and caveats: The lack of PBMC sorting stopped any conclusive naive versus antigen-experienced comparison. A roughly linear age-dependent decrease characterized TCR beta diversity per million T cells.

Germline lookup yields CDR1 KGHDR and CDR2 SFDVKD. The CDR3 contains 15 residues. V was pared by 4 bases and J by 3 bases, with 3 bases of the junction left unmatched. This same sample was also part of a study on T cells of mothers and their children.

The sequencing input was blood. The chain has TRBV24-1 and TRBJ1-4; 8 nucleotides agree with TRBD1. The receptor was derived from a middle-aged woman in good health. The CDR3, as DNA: TGTGCCACCAGTGAGACAGGGGAAGCTAATGAAAAACTGTTTTTT. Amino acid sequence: CATSETGEANEKLFF.